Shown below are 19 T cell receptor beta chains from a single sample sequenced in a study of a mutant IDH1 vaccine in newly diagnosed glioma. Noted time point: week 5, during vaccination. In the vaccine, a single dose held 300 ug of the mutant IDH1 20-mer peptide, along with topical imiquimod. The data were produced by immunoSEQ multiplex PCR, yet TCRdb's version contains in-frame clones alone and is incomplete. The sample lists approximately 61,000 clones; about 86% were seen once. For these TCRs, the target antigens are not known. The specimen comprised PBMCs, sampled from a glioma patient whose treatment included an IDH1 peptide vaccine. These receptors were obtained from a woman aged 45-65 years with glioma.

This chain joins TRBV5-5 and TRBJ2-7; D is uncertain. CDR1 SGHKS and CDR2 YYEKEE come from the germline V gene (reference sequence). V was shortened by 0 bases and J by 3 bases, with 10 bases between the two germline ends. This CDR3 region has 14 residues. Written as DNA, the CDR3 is TGTGCCAGCAGCTTGGGGTCTGGGGACTACGAGCAGTACTTC. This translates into CASSLGSGDYEQYF.

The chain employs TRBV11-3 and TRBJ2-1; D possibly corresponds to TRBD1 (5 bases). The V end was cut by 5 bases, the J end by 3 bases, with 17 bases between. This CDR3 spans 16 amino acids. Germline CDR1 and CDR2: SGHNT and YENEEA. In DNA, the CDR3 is TGTGCCAGCAGCCATAACAGAATGACAGTCTACAATGAGCAGTTCTTC. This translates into CASSHNRMTVYNEQFF.

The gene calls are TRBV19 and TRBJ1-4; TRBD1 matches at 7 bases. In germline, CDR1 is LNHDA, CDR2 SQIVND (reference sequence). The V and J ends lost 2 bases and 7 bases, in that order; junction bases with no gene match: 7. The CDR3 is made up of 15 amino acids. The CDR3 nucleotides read TGTGCCAGTAGTATAACGACAGGGAGTCGTGAAAAACTGTTTTTT. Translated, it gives CASSITTGSREKLFF. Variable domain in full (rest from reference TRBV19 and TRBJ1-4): DGGITQSPKYLFRKEGQNVTLSCEQNLNHDAMYWYRQDPGQGLRLIYYSQIVNDFQKGDIAEGYSVSREKKESFPLTVTSAQKNPTAFYLCASSITTGSREKLFFGSGTQLSVL.

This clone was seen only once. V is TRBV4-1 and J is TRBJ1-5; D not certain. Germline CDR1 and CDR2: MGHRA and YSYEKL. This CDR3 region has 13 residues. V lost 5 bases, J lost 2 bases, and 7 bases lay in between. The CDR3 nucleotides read TGCGCCAGCAGCGGCCTAGGCAATCAGCCCCAGCATTTT. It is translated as CASSGLGNQPQHF.

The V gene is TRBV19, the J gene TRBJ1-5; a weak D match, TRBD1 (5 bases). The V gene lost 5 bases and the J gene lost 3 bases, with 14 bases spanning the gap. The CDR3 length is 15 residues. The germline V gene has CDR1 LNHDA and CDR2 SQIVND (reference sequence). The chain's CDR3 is CASSASGTSNQPQHF. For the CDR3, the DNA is TGTGCCAGTAGTGCGTCCGGGACCTCCAATCAGCCCCAGCATTTT.

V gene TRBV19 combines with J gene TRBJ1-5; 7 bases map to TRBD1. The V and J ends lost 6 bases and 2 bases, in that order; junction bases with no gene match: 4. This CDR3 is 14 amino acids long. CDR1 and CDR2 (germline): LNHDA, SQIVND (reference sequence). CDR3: CASRPGQGNQPQHF. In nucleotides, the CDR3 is TGTGCCAGTAGACCTGGACAGGGCAATCAGCCCCAGCATTTT.

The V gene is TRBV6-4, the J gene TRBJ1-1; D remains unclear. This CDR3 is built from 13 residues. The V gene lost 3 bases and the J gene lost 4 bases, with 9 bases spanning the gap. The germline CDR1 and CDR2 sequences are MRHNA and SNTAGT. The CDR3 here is CASSESIGTEAFF. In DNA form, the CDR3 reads TGTGCCAGCAGTGAATCAATAGGCACTGAAGCTTTCTTT.

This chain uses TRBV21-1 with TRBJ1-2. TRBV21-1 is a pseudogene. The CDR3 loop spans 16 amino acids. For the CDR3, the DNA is TGTGCCAGCAGCAAAGCGCTGAGGCAACGGTCGGGGGGCTACACCTTC. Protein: CASSKALRQRSGGYTF.

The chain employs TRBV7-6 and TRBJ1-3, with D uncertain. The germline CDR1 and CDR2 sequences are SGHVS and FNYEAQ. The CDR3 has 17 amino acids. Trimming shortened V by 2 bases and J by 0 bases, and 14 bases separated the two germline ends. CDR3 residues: CASSLSASASSGNTIYF. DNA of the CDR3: TGTGCCAGCAGCTTATCAGCGAGTGCGAGCTCTGGAAACACCATATATTTT.

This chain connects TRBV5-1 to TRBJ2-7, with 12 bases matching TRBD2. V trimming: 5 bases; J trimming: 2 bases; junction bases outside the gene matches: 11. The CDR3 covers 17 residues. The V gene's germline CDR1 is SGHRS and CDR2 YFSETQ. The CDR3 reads CASRTSGGPLTTYEQYF. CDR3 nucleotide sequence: TGCGCCAGCAGGACTAGCGGGGGCCCGCTGACGACCTACGAGCAGTACTTC.

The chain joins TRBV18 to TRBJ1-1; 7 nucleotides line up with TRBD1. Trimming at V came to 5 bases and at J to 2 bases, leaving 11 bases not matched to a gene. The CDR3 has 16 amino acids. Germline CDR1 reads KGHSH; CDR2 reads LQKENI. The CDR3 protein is CASSGLPDRENTEAFF. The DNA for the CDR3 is TGTGCCAGCTCAGGACTACCCGACAGGGAAAACACTGAAGCTTTCTTT.

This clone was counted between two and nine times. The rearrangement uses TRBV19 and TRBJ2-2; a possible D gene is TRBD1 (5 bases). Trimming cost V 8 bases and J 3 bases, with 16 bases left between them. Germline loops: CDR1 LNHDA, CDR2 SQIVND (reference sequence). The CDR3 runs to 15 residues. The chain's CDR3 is CASDKGVFDTGELFF. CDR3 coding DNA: TGTGCCAGTGATAAAGGGGTTTTTGACACCGGGGAGCTGTTTTTT.

The CDR3: CASSRYTLDIQYF. The CDR3 DNA reads as TGTGCCAGCAGCCGATACACTCTTGACATTCAGTACTTC. The genes are TRBV28 and TRBJ2-4; D remains unclear. The CDR3 has 13 amino acids. V was pared by 6 bases and J by 8 bases, with 14 bases between. Germline V gene data show CDR1 as MDHEN and CDR2 as SYDVKM.

The CDR3 sequence: CASSRAGGGTDTQYF. CDR3 DNA: TGTGCCAGCAGTCGGGCGGGAGGGGGGACAGATACGCAGTATTTT. This rearrangement joins TRBV6-6 to TRBJ2-3; 9 nucleotides agree with TRBD2. This CDR3 contains 15 residues. Losses at the gene ends were 5 bases for V and 3 bases for J; bases not matched to a gene: 6. CDR1 is MNHNY, CDR2 SVGAGI, per germline (reference sequence).

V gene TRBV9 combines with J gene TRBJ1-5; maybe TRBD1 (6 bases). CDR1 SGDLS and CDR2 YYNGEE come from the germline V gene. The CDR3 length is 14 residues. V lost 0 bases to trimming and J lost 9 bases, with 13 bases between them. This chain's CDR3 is CASSVGDNQAPQHF. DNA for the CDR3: TGTGCCAGCAGCGTAGGGGACAATCAGGCGCCCCAGCATTTT.

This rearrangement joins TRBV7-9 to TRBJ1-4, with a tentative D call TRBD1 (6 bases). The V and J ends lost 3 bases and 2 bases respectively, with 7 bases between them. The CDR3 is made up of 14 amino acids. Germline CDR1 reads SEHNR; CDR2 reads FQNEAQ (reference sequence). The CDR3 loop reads CASSLGATNEKLFF. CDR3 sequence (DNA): TGTGCCAGCAGCTTGGGGGCCACTAATGAAAAACTGTTTTTT.

In nucleotides, the CDR3 is TGCGCCAGCAGCCAAAACCCGGGACAGCCAGATACGCAGTATTTT. It specifies CASSQNPGQPDTQYF. This chain links TRBV4-1 with TRBJ2-3; 7 positions match TRBD1. V trimming: 2 bases; J trimming: 4 bases; junction bases outside the gene matches: 6. The CDR3 sequence is 15 residues long. The germline V gene has CDR1 MGHRA and CDR2 YSYEKL.

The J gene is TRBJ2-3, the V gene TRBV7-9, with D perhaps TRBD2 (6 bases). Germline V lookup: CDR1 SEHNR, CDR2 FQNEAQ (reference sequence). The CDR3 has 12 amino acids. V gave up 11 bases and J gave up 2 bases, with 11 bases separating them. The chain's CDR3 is CALGGTTDTQYF. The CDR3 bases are TGTGCCCTGGGCGGGACCACAGATACGCAGTATTTT.

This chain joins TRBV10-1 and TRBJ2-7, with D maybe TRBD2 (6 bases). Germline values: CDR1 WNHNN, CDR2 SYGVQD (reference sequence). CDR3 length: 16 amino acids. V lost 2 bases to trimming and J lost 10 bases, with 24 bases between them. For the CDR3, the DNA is TGCGCCAGCAGTGAGCTGGGATTCTCCCTCGGCGGGAAACAGTACTTC. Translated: CASSELGFSLGGKQYF.